This TCR beta chain derives from a study of T cells in Graves' hyperthyroidism and ophthalmopathy. Trimming pared 4 bases from V and 0 bases from J, leaving 6 bases between. The germline V gene has CDR1 MDHEN and CDR2 SYDVKM. This CDR3 region has 13 residues. This clonotype was observed at least ten times. The target antigen is unknown. Using RNA transcripts as the source, TCR beta CDR3 regions were amplified. A first-round RT-PCR of the TCR CDR3 used the HTBI primer set. TCRdb redid the calling of the multiplex PCR reads with MiXCR, one entry per CDR3 protein. The data show about 600,000 distinct CDR3 sequences, over 12% seen once. Study results and limitations: The authors' 13 V-J model separated ophthalmopathy from stable hyperthyroidism.

Patients with uncontrolled infections, other autoimmune diseases, pregnancy or lactation were excluded. Sequenced material: blood. The chain is built from TRBV28 and TRBJ2-5; D is perhaps TRBD1 or TRBD2 (5 bases each). The receptor comes from a woman aged 18-29 years with Graves' ophthalmopathy. Here the CDR3 reads CASSSGHQETQYF. The DNA for the CDR3 is TGTGCCAGCAGTTCGGGACACCAAGAGACCCAGTACTTC.